The 27 T cell receptor beta chains below were found in one sample sequenced in a study of neurological immune-mediated disorders. TCRdb itself ran the 5' RACE reads through MiXCR, one entry per CDR3 protein. This table has roughly 40,000 distinct CDR3 sequences, about 2.5% appearing once. The sample was PBMCs. These TCRs come from a man between 50 and 59 years old with multiple sclerosis.

This clonotype showed up many times. V and J are TRBV5-5 and TRBJ2-7; D might be TRBD2 (5 bases). The CDR3 is 15 residues long. Trimming shortened V by 0 bases and J by 0 bases, and 10 bases separated the two germline ends. Germline CDR1 reads SGHKS; CDR2 reads YYEKEE (reference sequence). The CDR3 is CASSLGWTDSYEQYF. The CDR3 DNA follows: TGTGCCAGCAGCTTGGGCTGGACTGACTCCTACGAGCAGTACTTC.

This clonotype was observed many times. The chain is built from TRBV9 and TRBJ2-1; 8 nucleotides align to TRBD2. Germline V gene lookup returns CDR1 SGDLS and CDR2 YYNGEE. The ends lost 4 bases at V and 7 bases at J; junction bases unmatched: 10. CDR3 size: 15 residues. The CDR3 region is CASSPGGASRNEQFF. The CDR3 DNA sequence: TGTGCCAGCAGCCCCGGGGGGGCTAGTCGGAATGAGCAGTTCTTC. The entire variable domain, with the rest obtained from reference TRBV9 and TRBJ2-1, is as follows: DSGVTQTPKHLITATGQRVTLRCSPRSGDLSVYWYQQSLDQGLQFLIQYYNGEERAKGNILERFSAQQFPDLHSELNLSSLELGDSALYFCASSPGGASRNEQFFGPGTRLTVL.

This clonotype has at least ten counts. The V call is TRBV9, the J call TRBJ1-2, with 7 bases aligning to TRBD1. Germline-derived CDR1 and CDR2 are SGDLS and YYNGEE. There are 13 residues in the CDR3. The V gene end was trimmed by 4 bases and the J gene end by 8 bases; junction bases not matched to a gene: 8. Here the CDR3 reads CASSPREGAGYTF. The CDR3, as DNA: TGTGCCAGCAGCCCTAGAGAGGGGGCCGGCTACACCTTC.

This clonotype was seen ten or more times. This sequence joins TRBV9 and TRBJ2-3, with D uncertain. The CDR3 has 15 amino acids. Trimming left V 0 bases short and J 3 bases short, with 11 bases between. Germline values: CDR1 SGDLS, CDR2 YYNGEE. As DNA, the CDR3 is TGTGCCAGCAGCGTAGTTCCTATCAGGACAGATACGCAGTATTTT. It yields the protein CASSVVPIRTDTQYF. Looking up the rest from reference TRBV9 and TRBJ2-3 gives the full variable domain: DSGVTQTPKHLITATGQRVTLRCSPRSGDLSVYWYQQSLDQGLQFLIQYYNGEERAKGNILERFSAQQFPDLHSELNLSSLELGDSALYFCASSVVPIRTDTQYFGPGTRLTVL.

This clonotype was observed a handful of times. Being one base from a much bigger clone, this may be a read error. The chain is built from TRBV28 and TRBJ2-7; no clear D. V was trimmed by 4 bases and J by 4 bases, leaving 11 bases between them. The CDR3 covers 13 residues. CDR1 and CDR2 from the germline V gene are MDHEN and SYDVKM. CDR3 protein: CASSSPTHYEQYF. Here the CDR3 DNA reads TGTGCCAGCAGTTCCCCGACTCATTACGAGCAGTACTTC.

Many counts were recorded for this clonotype. This chain uses TRBV5-5 with TRBJ1-2; D is perhaps TRBD1 (5 bases). V lost 0 bases, J lost 4 bases, and 13 bases lay in between. Germline V CDR1 and CDR2: SGHKS, YYEKEE (reference sequence). The CDR3 runs 15 residues. CDR3 sequence: CASSLGNRPIYGYTF. CDR3 nucleotides: TGTGCCAGCAGCTTGGGTAACAGGCCAATCTATGGCTACACCTTC.

This clonotype was found many times. The rearrangement links TRBV20-1 to TRBJ1-1; D remains ambiguous. Trimming pared 6 bases from V and 1 base from J, leaving 12 bases between. The CDR3 is made up of 13 amino acids. Germline CDR1 reads DFQATT; CDR2 reads SNEGSKA (reference sequence). The CDR3 DNA reads TGCAGTGCCGAGGACGGAGCGAACACTGAAGCTTTCTTT. Encoded protein: CSAEDGANTEAFF.

This clonotype was observed at least ten times. The rearrangement uses TRBV3-1 and TRBJ2-3; D may be TRBD2 (6 bases). The germline V gene has CDR1 LGHDT and CDR2 YNNKEL (reference sequence). V was pared by 4 bases and J by 4 bases, with 15 bases between. The CDR3 covers 15 residues. The CDR3 DNA sequence: TGTGCCAGCAGCCCCGGGGGTTCTAGGGCAGATACGCAGTATTTT. This gives the protein CASSPGGSRADTQYF.

In this sample, this clonotype turned up many times. The J gene is TRBJ1-4, the V gene TRBV7-9; 7 positions match TRBD1. Germline lookup yields CDR1 SEHNR and CDR2 FQNEAQ (reference sequence). V shed 6 bases and J 7 bases; nucleotides not matched to a gene: 8. CDR3 size: 14 residues. This CDR3 reads CASSFTGAVEKLFF. The CDR3 DNA reads TGTGCCAGCAGTTTTACAGGGGCCGTTGAAAAACTGTTTTTT.

In this sample, this clonotype turned up many times. This chain joins TRBV20-1 and TRBJ2-1; tentative D call: TRBD2 (7 bases). V lost 2 bases, J lost 2 bases, and 13 bases lay in between. This CDR3 comprises 15 residues. Per the germline V gene, CDR1 is DFQATT and CDR2 is SNEGSKA (reference sequence). The DNA for the CDR3 is TGCAGTGCTAGATTGGGGGGGGCAACCTACAATGAGCAGTTCTTC. The encoded protein is CSARLGGATYNEQFF.

This clonotype was counted at least ten times. The V call is TRBV7-8, the J call TRBJ2-2; 7 bases align to TRBD1. The V and J ends lost 3 bases and 4 bases, in that order; junction bases with no gene match: 2. CDR1 SGHVS and CDR2 FQNEAQ come from the germline V gene. The CDR3 sequence is 14 residues long. CDR3 nucleotide sequence: TGTGCCAGCAGCTTTAGGGGGCTCACCGGGGAGCTGTTTTTT. Its translation: CASSFRGLTGELFF.

This clonotype was counted many times. V and J are TRBV5-1 and TRBJ2-1; D possibly corresponds to TRBD1 (5 bases). The V end was cut by 5 bases, the J end by 8 bases, with 11 bases between. From germline, CDR1 is SGHRS and CDR2 YFSETQ. The CDR3 runs to 12 residues. CDR3 amino acids: CASSPDIHEQFF. The DNA of the CDR3 is TGCGCCAGCAGTCCGGACATTCATGAGCAGTTCTTC.

This clonotype was counted ten times or more. The chain joins TRBV10-3 to TRBJ1-5; maybe TRBD1 (5 bases). CDR3 length equals 14 residues. CDR1 and CDR2 (germline): ENHRY, SYGVKD. Trimming removed 8 bases at V and 0 bases at J, with 11 bases between. For the CDR3, the DNA is TGTGCCATCGGGGGGTCCGATAGCAATCAGCCCCAGCATTTT. It translates to CAIGGSDSNQPQHF.

This clonotype was counted at least ten times. The V gene is TRBV7-2, the J gene TRBJ2-1; 9 bases are a match to TRBD1. Trimming took 0 bases from V and 4 from J; bases not matched to a gene: 4. The CDR3 runs to 16 residues. CDR1 SGHTA and CDR2 FQGNSA come from the germline V gene. CDR3 in amino acids: CASSLAWGQGYNEQFF. The CDR3, as DNA: TGTGCCAGCAGCTTAGCTTGGGGACAGGGTTACAATGAGCAGTTCTTC. The full variable domain, in which reference TRBV7-2 and TRBJ2-1 provide the parts outside the CDR3, is GAGVSQSPSNKVTEKGKDVELRCDPISGHTALYWYRQSLGQGLEFLIYFQGNSAPDKSGLPSDRFSAERTGGSVSTLTIQRTQQEDSAVYLCASSLAWGQGYNEQFFGPGTRLTVL.

This clonotype was picked up many times. The chain employs TRBV20-1 and TRBJ1-4; D gene uncertain. The CDR3 loop spans 12 amino acids. Germline loops: CDR1 DFQATT, CDR2 SNEGSKA (reference sequence). V was pared by 5 bases and J by 5 bases, with 9 bases between. As DNA, the CDR3 is TGCAGTGCTTCTCCCCGAAATGAAAAACTGTTTTTT. Its translation: CSASPRNEKLFF.

Of note for this clonotype: With a much larger clone just one base away, this may be a read error. The chain is built from TRBV5-1 and TRBJ2-3, with 10 bases that match TRBD2. Germline CDR1 is SGHRS and CDR2 is YFSETQ. This CDR3 is 15 amino acids long. The CDR3 protein is CTSSRGTSGTDTQYF. The CDR3 nucleotides read TGCACCAGCAGTCGGGGGACTAGCGGCACAGATACGCAGTATTTT.

The table lists this clonotype with many counts. The V and J genes are TRBV12-3 or TRBV12-4 and TRBJ1-5; possibly TRBD1 for D (5 bases). V was shortened by 2 bases and J by 3 bases, with 8 bases between the two germline ends. There are 14 residues in the CDR3. As DNA, the CDR3 is TGTGCCAGCAGTTTAAGCAGGGACAATCAGCCCCAGCATTTT. Its translation: CASSLSRDNQPQHF.

This clonotype occurred many times. The genes are TRBV5-1 and TRBJ2-7; D ambiguous. The ends were cut back, 4 bases at V and 5 bases at J, with 10 bases in the middle. Germline CDR1 reads SGHRS; CDR2 reads YFSETQ. The CDR3 covers 12 residues. The CDR3 DNA reads TGCGCCAGCAGCGGCGCGTCGGACGAGCAGTACTTC. Translated, it gives CASSGASDEQYF.

By share, this clonotype ranks as large. The chain links TRBV7-2 to TRBJ1-5; no clear D. V lost 3 bases and J 0 bases, leaving 9 bases between the germline ends. Germline-derived CDR1 and CDR2 are SGHTA and FQGNSA. The CDR3 length is 15 residues. For the CDR3, the DNA is TGTGCCAGCAGCTTGCGGCGGTCTAGCAATCAGCCCCAGCATTTT. As protein: CASSLRRSSNQPQHF. Complete variable domain (other parts from reference TRBV7-2 and TRBJ1-5): GAGVSQSPSNKVTEKGKDVELRCDPISGHTALYWYRQSLGQGLEFLIYFQGNSAPDKSGLPSDRFSAERTGGSVSTLTIQRTQQEDSAVYLCASSLRRSSNQPQHFGDGTRLSIL.

This clonotype was observed many times. This rearrangement joins TRBV9 to TRBJ1-4, with D perhaps matching TRBD1 (5 bases). The CDR3 covers 17 residues. The ends were cut back, 0 bases at V and 3 bases at J, with 15 bases in the middle. CDR1 and CDR2 (germline): SGDLS, YYNGEE. This CDR3 is CASSVGNTGVANEKLFF. DNA for the CDR3: TGTGCCAGCAGCGTAGGGAACACGGGGGTGGCTAATGAAAAACTGTTTTTT.

This clonotype was recorded many times. The chain joins TRBV5-8 to TRBJ1-2, with 7 bases fitting TRBD1. Trimming at V came to 0 bases and at J to 3 bases, leaving 2 bases not matched to a gene. CDR1 and CDR2 (germline): SGHTS, YDEGEE. The CDR3 contains 14 residues. The DNA for the CDR3 is TGTGCCAGCAGCTTGGAGGGGGCACACTATGGCTACACCTTC. Amino acids: CASSLEGAHYGYTF.

This clonotype was counted ten times or more. The V gene is TRBV7-2, the J gene TRBJ2-1, with 7 bases fitting TRBD1. Germline CDR1 is SGHTA and CDR2 is FQGNSA. The CDR3 consists of 15 residues. With V trimmed by 1 base and J by 1 base, 1 base remained unmatched. The CDR3 protein is CASSLGTGSYNEQFF. CDR3 DNA: TGTGCCAGCAGCTTAGGGACAGGTTCCTACAATGAGCAGTTCTTC.

At least ten counts were recorded for this clonotype. This chain connects TRBV12-3 or TRBV12-4 to TRBJ2-2; 9 bases fit TRBD2. CDR3 size: 15 residues. The V gene end was trimmed by 7 bases and the J gene end by 6 bases; junction bases not matched to a gene: 9. The CDR3 nucleotides read TGTGCCAGCACTTCGGCGGGGGGGCCTCCCGGGGAGCTGTTTTTT. This encodes CASTSAGGPPGELFF.

This clonotype was seen repeatedly, ten times or more. CDR3 sequence (DNA): TGTGCCAGCAGCCCAGGGCAGGGCGGTCAGCCCCAGCATTTT. As protein: CASSPGQGGQPQHF. The genes are TRBV3-1 and TRBJ1-5, with D possibly TRBD1 on 5 matching bases. CDR1 is LGHDT, CDR2 YNNKEL, per germline (reference sequence). Trimming pared 4 bases from V and 6 bases from J, leaving 13 bases between. The CDR3 runs to 14 residues.

This clonotype showed up many times. The chain recombines TRBV12-3 or TRBV12-4 with TRBJ2-7; D gene uncertain. V shed 3 bases and J shed 0 bases, with 9 bases lying between them. The CDR3 covers 14 residues. The CDR3 loop reads CASSFAGFSYEQYF. The CDR3 DNA reads TGTGCCAGCAGTTTTGCAGGCTTCTCCTACGAGCAGTACTTC.

The table lists this clonotype with many counts. The chain employs TRBV6-5 and TRBJ2-1; 9 nucleotides agree with TRBD2. The junction had 9 bases not matched to a gene; V was cut back by 4 bases and J by 5 bases. Germline CDR1 MNHEY, CDR2 SVGAGI. This CDR3 has 16 amino acids. CDR3 sequence (DNA): TGTGCCAGCAGTTCCTTAAGCGGGGGGCTAAACAATGAGCAGTTCTTC. Translating it yields CASSSLSGGLNNEQFF.

This clonotype was seen at least ten times. This rearrangement joins TRBV5-1 to TRBJ1-4; D remains ambiguous. Germline CDR1 and CDR2: SGHRS and YFSETQ. The V and J ends lost 0 bases and 5 bases respectively, with 11 bases between them. The CDR3 is made up of 15 amino acids. In DNA form, the CDR3 reads TGCGCCAGCAGCTTGGATGCGTTCCAGAATGAAAAACTGTTTTTT. It is translated as CASSLDAFQNEKLFF.